This TCR beta chain was observed in a study of cytomegalovirus exposure and HLA in healthy donors. About the research overall: Findings of an earlier analysis included more than 90 million unique TCR beta sequences from some 180 million T cells. Study outcomes and limitations: Most TCR sequences were seen very rarely across donors, but some public TCRs occurred in many. Reports described diagnosis of cytomegalovirus status by the classifier as highly specific and sensitive.

With regard to this clone: The antigen is not known.

With 60 Vbeta and 13 Jbeta primers, the PCR was carried out. The repertoire was sequenced with immunoSEQ multiplex PCR; TCRdb's copy has only in-frame clones and lacks some. The repertoire consists of around 170,000 clones, with 65% to 85% occurring once and the leading ten covering 3.5% to 4%. Though nominally healthy at sampling, donors likely had unrecorded immune exposures. Looked up from germline, CDR1 is SGHDN and CDR2 is FVKESK. V lost 0 bases to trimming and J lost 6 bases, with 6 bases between them. This CDR3 has 13 residues. The rearrangement links TRBV14 to TRBJ2-1; D ambiguous. This TCR was recovered from a man aged 50 to 60 in good health and CMV-seronegative. The specimen was PBMCs. This CDR3 is CASSQDGPNEQFF. The CDR3 region has the DNA TGTGCCAGCAGCCAAGATGGGCCCAATGAGCAGTTCTTC.